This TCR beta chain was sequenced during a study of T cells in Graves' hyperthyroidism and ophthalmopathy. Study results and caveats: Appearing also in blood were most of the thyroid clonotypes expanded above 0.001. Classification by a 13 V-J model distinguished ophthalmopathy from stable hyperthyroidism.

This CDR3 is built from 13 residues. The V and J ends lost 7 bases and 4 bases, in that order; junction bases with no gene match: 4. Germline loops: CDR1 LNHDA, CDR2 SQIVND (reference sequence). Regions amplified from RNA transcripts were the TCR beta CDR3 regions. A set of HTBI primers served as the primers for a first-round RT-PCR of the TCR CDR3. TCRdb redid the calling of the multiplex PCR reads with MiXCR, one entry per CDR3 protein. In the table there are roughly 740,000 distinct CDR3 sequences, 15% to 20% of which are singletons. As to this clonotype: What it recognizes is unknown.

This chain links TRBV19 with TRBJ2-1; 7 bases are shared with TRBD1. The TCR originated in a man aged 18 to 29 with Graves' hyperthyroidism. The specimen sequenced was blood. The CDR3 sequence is CASKRGQYNEQFF. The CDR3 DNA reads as TGTGCCAGTAAAAGGGGGCAGTACAATGAGCAGTTCTTC.